This TCR beta chain was sequenced for a study of cytomegalovirus exposure and HLA in healthy donors. Study-wide results and limits: In an earlier analysis, productive rearrangement rates for most beta V segments clustered near 87% or 30%.

The primer mix had 60 Vbeta and 13 Jbeta primers. Data came from immunoSEQ multiplex PCR; TCRdb stores just in-frame clones and leaves some out. The table records approximately 150,000 clones, around 82% of them present only once. It was healthy bone marrow donors who served as donors. Likely unrecorded immune exposures existed in these nominally healthy donors. As for this clone: Its antigen remains unidentified.

The receptor comes from a young woman in good health and CMV-seropositive. What was sequenced was PBMCs.

The CDR3 loop is CASSYTSGGYEQYF. For the CDR3, the DNA is TGTGCCAGCAGTTACACTAGCGGGGGCTACGAGCAGTACTTC. The chain links TRBV6-5 to TRBJ2-5; 11 bases align to TRBD2. The J call is uncertain, as TRBJ2-7 better fits the DNA end. Per the germline V gene, CDR1 is MNHEY and CDR2 is SVGAGI. The CDR3 loop spans 14 amino acids.